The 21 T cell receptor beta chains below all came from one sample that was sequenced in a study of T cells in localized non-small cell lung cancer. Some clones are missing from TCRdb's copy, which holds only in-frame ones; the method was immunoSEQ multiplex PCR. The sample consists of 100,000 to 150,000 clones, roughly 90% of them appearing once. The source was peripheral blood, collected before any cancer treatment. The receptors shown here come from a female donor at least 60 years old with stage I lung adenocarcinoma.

The DNA for the CDR3 is TGTGCCAGAAGAAGCGGGGAGGACACTGAAGCTTTCTTT. It encodes CARRSGEDTEAFF. The gene calls are TRBV5-3 and TRBJ1-1; D gene uncertain. TRBV5-3 is sorted into the ORF group, with uncertain function. The V gene lost 5 bases and the J gene lost 3 bases, with 11 bases spanning the gap. This CDR3 is built from 13 residues.

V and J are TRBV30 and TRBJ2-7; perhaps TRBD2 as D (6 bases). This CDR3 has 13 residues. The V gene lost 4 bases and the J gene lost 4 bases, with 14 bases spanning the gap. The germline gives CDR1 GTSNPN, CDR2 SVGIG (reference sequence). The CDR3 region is CAWNFGSSYEQYF. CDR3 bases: TGTGCCTGGAACTTCGGGAGTTCTTACGAGCAGTACTTC.

For the CDR3, the DNA is TGTGCCAGTAGTATCTCCGGGAGCAAGGGTGACGAGCAGTACTTC. Translation gives CASSISGSKGDEQYF. The rearrangement uses TRBV19 and TRBJ2-7, with D possibly TRBD2 on 6 matching bases. The germline gives CDR1 LNHDA, CDR2 SQIVND (reference sequence). This CDR3 is 15 amino acids long. Trimming stripped 3 bases from V and 5 bases from J, with 17 bases between.

CDR3 in DNA: TGTGCCAGCAGCTTTTGGCGGGGGGATATGAACACTGAAGCTTTCTTT. This sequence encodes CASSFWRGDMNTEAFF. The genes are TRBV5-6 and TRBJ1-1, with a weak D call TRBD1 (5 bases). Germline V lookup: CDR1 SGHDT, CDR2 YYEEEE. The CDR3 extends over 16 amino acids. Deletions cut 2 bases from V and 0 bases from J, with 14 bases between.

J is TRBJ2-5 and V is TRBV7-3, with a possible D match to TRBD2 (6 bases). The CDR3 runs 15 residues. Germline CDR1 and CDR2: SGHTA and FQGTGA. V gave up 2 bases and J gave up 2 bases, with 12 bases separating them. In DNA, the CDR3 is TGTGCCAGCAGCTTAGGCACGGGACTGCAAGAGACCCAGTACTTC. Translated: CASSLGTGLQETQYF.

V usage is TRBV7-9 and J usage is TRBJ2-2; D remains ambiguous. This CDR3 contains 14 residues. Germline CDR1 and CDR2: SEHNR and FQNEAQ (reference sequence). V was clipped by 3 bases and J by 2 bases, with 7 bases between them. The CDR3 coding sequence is TGTGCCAGCAGCTTTACGAGCAACACCGGGGAGCTGTTTTTT. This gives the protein CASSFTSNTGELFF.

In DNA form, the CDR3 reads TGCGCCAGCAGCCCGGGGCAAGGGGGGTTTGGCTACACCTTC. Amino acids: CASSPGQGGFGYTF. The rearrangement joins TRBV5-1 to TRBJ1-2, with a possible D match to TRBD1 (6 bases). This CDR3 is 14 amino acids long. V shed 4 bases and J shed 7 bases, with 17 bases lying between them. Germline loops: CDR1 SGHRS, CDR2 YFSETQ.

The CDR3 nucleotides read TGCGCCAGCAGGGCTCTCCACGGGAGGGCCTACGAGCAGTACTTC. As protein: CASRALHGRAYEQYF. The rearrangement links TRBV4-1 to TRBJ2-7, with TRBD2 identical over 8 bases. The CDR3 length is 15 residues. The J segment lost 2 bases and the V segment lost 6 bases, leaving 9 bases of the junction unmatched. Per the germline V gene, CDR1 is MGHRA and CDR2 is YSYEKL.

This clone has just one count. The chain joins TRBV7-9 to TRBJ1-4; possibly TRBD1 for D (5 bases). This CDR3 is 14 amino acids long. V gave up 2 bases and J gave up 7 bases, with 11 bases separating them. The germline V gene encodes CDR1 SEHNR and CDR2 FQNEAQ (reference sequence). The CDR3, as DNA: TGTGCCAGCAGCTTACAGGGTTCCGGTGAAAAACTGTTTTTT. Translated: CASSLQGSGEKLFF.

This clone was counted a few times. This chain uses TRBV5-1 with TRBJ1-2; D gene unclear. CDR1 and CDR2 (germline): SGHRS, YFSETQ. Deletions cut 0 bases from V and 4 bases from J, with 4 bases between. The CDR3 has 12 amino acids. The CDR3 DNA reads TGCGCCAGCAGCTTGGAGTTCTATGGCTACACCTTC. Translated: CASSLEFYGYTF.

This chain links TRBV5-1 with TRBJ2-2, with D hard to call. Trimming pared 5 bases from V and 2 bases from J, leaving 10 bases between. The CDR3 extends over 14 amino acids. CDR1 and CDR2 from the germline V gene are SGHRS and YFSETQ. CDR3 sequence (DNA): TGCGCCAGCAGACCGGACCCTAACACCGGGGAGCTGTTTTTT. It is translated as CASRPDPNTGELFF.

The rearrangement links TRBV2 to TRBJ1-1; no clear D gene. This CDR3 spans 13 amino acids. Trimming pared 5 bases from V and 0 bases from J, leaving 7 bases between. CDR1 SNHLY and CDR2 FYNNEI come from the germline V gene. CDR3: CASSYDLNTEAFF. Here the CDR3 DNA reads TGTGCCAGCAGTTATGATCTGAACACTGAAGCTTTCTTT.

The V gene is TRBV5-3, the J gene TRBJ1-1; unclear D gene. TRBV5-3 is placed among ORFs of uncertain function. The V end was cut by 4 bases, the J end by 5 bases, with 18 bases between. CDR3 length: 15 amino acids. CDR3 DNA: TGTGCCAGAAGCACCTCAAATCTGGCGGGGACTGAAGCTTTCTTT. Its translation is CARSTSNLAGTEAFF.

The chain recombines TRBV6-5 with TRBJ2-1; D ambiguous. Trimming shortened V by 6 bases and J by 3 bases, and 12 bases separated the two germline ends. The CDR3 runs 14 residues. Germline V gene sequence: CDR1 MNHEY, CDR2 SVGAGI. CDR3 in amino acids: CASRSLGNYNEQFF. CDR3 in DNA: TGTGCCAGCAGATCATTAGGAAACTACAATGAGCAGTTCTTC.

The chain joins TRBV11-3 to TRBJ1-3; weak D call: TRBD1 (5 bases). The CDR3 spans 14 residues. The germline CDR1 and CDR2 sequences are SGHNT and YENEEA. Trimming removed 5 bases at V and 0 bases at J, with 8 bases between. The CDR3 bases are TGTGCCAGCAGCCCAGGGAACTCTGGAAACACCATATATTTT. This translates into CASSPGNSGNTIYF.

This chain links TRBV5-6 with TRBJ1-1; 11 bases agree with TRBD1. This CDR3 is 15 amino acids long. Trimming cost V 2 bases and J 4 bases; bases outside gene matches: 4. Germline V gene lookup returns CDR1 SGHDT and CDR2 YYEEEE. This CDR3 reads CASSFGQGASTEAFF. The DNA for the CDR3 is TGTGCCAGCAGCTTTGGACAGGGGGCTAGCACTGAAGCTTTCTTT.

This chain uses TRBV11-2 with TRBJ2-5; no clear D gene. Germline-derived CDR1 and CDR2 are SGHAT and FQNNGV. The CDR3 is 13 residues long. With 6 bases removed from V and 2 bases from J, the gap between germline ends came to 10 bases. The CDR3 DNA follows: TGTGCCAGCAGTTACGGAACACAAGAGACCCAGTACTTC. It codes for CASSYGTQETQYF.

The CDR3 protein is CASSHPGTSAGGPVYEQFF. CDR3 coding DNA: TGTGCCAGCAGCCATCCAGGGACCTCAGCGGGAGGGCCAGTGTATGAGCAGTTCTTC. The chain links TRBV7-8 to TRBJ2-1; 10 nucleotides align to TRBD2. The CDR3 sequence is 19 residues long. Looked up from germline, CDR1 is SGHVS and CDR2 is FQNEAQ. Trimming at V came to 5 bases and at J to 8 bases, leaving 21 bases not matched to a gene.

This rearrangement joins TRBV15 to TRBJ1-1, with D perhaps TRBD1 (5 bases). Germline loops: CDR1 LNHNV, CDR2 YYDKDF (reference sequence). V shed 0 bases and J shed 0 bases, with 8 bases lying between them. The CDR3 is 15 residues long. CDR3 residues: CATSRDTGVNTEAFF. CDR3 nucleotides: TGTGCCACCAGCAGAGATACAGGAGTGAACACTGAAGCTTTCTTT.

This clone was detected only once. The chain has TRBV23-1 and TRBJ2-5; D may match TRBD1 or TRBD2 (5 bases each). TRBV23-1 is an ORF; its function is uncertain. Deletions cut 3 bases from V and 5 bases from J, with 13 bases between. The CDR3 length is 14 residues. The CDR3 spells CASSQYPGRETQYF. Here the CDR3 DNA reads TGCGCCAGCAGTCAGTATCCGGGGCGGGAGACCCAGTACTTC.

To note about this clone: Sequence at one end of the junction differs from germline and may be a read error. Here the CDR3 reads CASSVTQGSSYNEHFF. CDR3 DNA: TGTGCCAGCAGCGTCACACAGGGGAGCTCCTACAATGAGCATTTCTTC. V is TRBV9 and J is TRBJ2-1, with 7 bases identical to TRBD1. This CDR3 contains 16 residues. Germline V gives CDR1 SGDLS, CDR2 YYNGEE. Drawing the rest from reference TRBV9 and TRBJ2-1, the complete variable domain is DSGVTQTPKHLITATGQRVTLRCSPRSGDLSVYWYQQSLDQGLQFLIQYYNGEERAKGNILERFSAQQFPDLHSELNLSSLELGDSALYFCASSVTQGSSYNEHFFGPGTRLTVL.